Below, 15 T cell receptor beta chains from the same sample are listed, as sequenced in a study of CD8+CD57+ T cells in acquired aplastic anemia. Profiling of TCR beta VDJ combinations and CDR3 sequences used genomic DNA as template. Each CDR3 protein is one row after TCRdb ran MiXCR on the reads. The data contain approximately 270,000 distinct CDR3 sequences, approximately 56% of them seen just once; the ten biggest clones take up 8%. Sample: sorted CD4+, CD8+, or CD8+CD57+ T cells (not recorded which) from PBMCs. These receptors all stem from a human donor with severe aplastic anemia or a healthy control (not recorded which).

The chain links TRBV5-1 to TRBJ1-6; 7 nucleotides line up with TRBD1. Germline V gene lookup returns CDR1 SGHRS and CDR2 YFSETQ. CDR3 length: 15 amino acids. The trim removed 3 bases at V and 10 bases at J, leaving 10 bases unmatched. CDR3 loop: CASSYNPQGRSPLHF. CDR3 nucleotide sequence: TGCGCCAGCAGCTACAACCCACAGGGGAGGTCACCCCTCCACTTT. Using reference TRBV5-1 and TRBJ1-6 for the parts outside the CDR3, the full variable domain is KAGVTQTPRYLIKTRGQQVTLSCSPISGHRSVSWYQQTPGQGLQFLFEYFSETQRNKGNFPGRFSGRQFSNSRSEMNVSTLELGDSALYLCASSYNPQGRSPLHFGNGTRLTVT.

The chain links TRBV2 to TRBJ2-7, with D perhaps matching TRBD1 (7 bases). Looked up from germline, CDR1 is SNHLY and CDR2 is FYNNEI. V dropped 8 bases and J dropped 0 bases, with 14 bases sitting between them. The CDR3 is 14 amino acids. As DNA, the CDR3 is TGTGCCAGCGGAGGGACAGCTCTCTCCTACGAGCAGTACTTC. It translates to CASGGTALSYEQYF.

About this clonotype: This CDR3 fails to terminate in the conserved phenylalanine or tryptophan, so it likely reflects a read error. The V call is TRBV7-7, the J call TRBJ2-7; 10 bases are a match to TRBD1. This CDR3 has 16 amino acids. CDR1 SSHAT and CDR2 FNYEAQ come from the germline V gene (reference sequence). The CDR3 loop reads CASSLKPGQGLDEQYS. Here the CDR3 DNA reads TGTGCTAGCAGCTTAAAACCGGGACAGGGGCTCGACGAGCAGTACTCC.

This chain links TRBV5-8 with TRBJ2-1; D is uncertain. This CDR3 spans 14 amino acids. In germline, CDR1 is SGHTS, CDR2 YDEGEE. V gave up 6 bases and J gave up 5 bases, with 15 bases separating them. In nucleotides, the CDR3 is TGTGCCAGCAACCCTAACCCGACCGACAATGAGCAGTTCTTC. Its translation: CASNPNPTDNEQFF.

Details on this clonotype: A much larger clone is a single base away; this may be a read error. Here the CDR3 reads CANSEVLEQGYEQFF. CDR3 nucleotides: TGTGCCAACAGTGAAGTTTTAGAACAGGGCTACGAGCAGTTCTTC. The genes are TRBV6-1 and TRBJ2-1; D possibly corresponds to TRBD1 (6 bases). The CDR3 contains 15 residues. The germline gives CDR1 MNHNS, CDR2 SASEGT.

This clonotype was seen a single time. The CDR3 region is CASSLTPAAPEAFF. CDR3 coding DNA: TGTGCCAGCAGCTTAACCCCGGCGGCACCTGAAGCTTTCTTT. This rearrangement joins TRBV7-6 to TRBJ1-1; D uncertain. Germline values: CDR1 SGHVS, CDR2 FNYEAQ. V was cut by 2 bases and J by 6 bases, with 13 bases left in between. CDR3 size: 14 residues.

This chain connects TRBV20-1 to TRBJ1-5; D unclear. Germline V gives CDR1 DFQATT, CDR2 SNEGSKA (reference sequence). Trimming pared 6 bases from V and 5 bases from J, leaving 11 bases between. This CDR3 has 12 amino acids. The CDR3 DNA follows: TGCAGTGCAAGCGATAATGATCAGCCCCAGCATTTT. Amino acids: CSASDNDQPQHF.

In this sample, this clonotype turned up many times. V usage is TRBV5-6 and J usage is TRBJ1-5; TRBD1 agrees at 7 bases. The germline V gene encodes CDR1 SGHDT and CDR2 YYEEEE. V shed 2 bases and J 2 bases; nucleotides not matched to a gene: 4. This CDR3 comprises 15 residues. The CDR3 spells CASSFFGQGNQPQHF. The CDR3 coding sequence is TGTGCCAGCAGCTTTTTTGGACAGGGCAATCAGCCCCAGCATTTT.

This sequence joins TRBV9 and TRBJ2-2; D is unresolved. CDR3 length: 12 amino acids. V lost 0 bases and J lost 7, with 4 bases in between. Germline CDR1 reads SGDLS; CDR2 reads YYNGEE. The CDR3 DNA sequence: TGTGCCAGCAGCGTAGGGAACGGGGAGCTGTTTTTT. Its translation: CASSVGNGELFF.

The V gene is TRBV7-6, the J gene TRBJ2-7; no firm D call. Trimming stripped 0 bases from V and 3 bases from J, with 9 bases between. Per germline, CDR1 SGHVS and CDR2 FNYEAQ. This CDR3 comprises 14 residues. CDR3 nucleotides: TGTGCCAGCAGCTTAGCCCCCGACGGCTACGAGCAGTACTTC. The encoded protein is CASSLAPDGYEQYF. Based on the CDR3 plus reference TRBV7-6 and TRBJ2-7, the full variable domain is GAGVSQSPRYKVTKRGQDVALRCDPISGHVSLYWYRQALGQGPEFLTYFNYEAQQDKSGLPNDRFSAERPEGSISTLTIQRTEQRDSAMYRCASSLAPDGYEQYFGPGTRLTVT.

The chain couples TRBV20-1 to TRBJ2-7, with TRBD2 identical over 9 bases. The germline V gene has CDR1 DFQATT and CDR2 SNEGSKA (reference sequence). The CDR3 length is 16 residues. V gave up 2 bases and J gave up 2 bases; unmatched junction bases: 10. CDR3 residues: CSARLFLAGSTYEQYF. As DNA, the CDR3 is TGCAGTGCTAGACTGTTTCTAGCGGGAAGTACCTACGAGCAGTACTTC.

The chain uses TRBV12-3 or TRBV12-4 and TRBJ1-1; D is undetermined. The CDR3 sequence is 15 residues long. V lost 3 bases and J lost 5, with 16 bases in between. CDR3 nucleotides: TGTGCCAGCAGTTTCATCAGAGCCCGAGGGACTGAAGCTTTCTTT. This encodes CASSFIRARGTEAFF.

The chain has TRBV2 and TRBJ2-7; the D gene is possibly TRBD1 (5 bases). Per the germline V gene, CDR1 is SNHLY and CDR2 is FYNNEI. V lost 6 bases and J 2 bases, leaving 11 bases between the germline ends. The CDR3 runs to 13 residues. CDR3 coding DNA: TGTGCCAGCAGCTTGGACAAAGCCTACGAGCAGTACTTC. It encodes CASSLDKAYEQYF.

This clonotype was found many times. The chain joins TRBV9 to TRBJ2-1, with TRBD2 identical over 12 bases. The V gene's germline CDR1 is SGDLS and CDR2 YYNGEE. The CDR3 spans 15 residues. The junction had 8 bases not matched to a gene; V was cut back by 4 bases and J by 9 bases. The CDR3 is CASSPRLAGDREQFF. The CDR3 region has the DNA TGTGCCAGCAGCCCCCGACTAGCGGGGGACCGTGAGCAGTTCTTC.

A few counts support this clonotype. This chain links TRBV24-1 with TRBJ1-1; possible D gene TRBD1, 6 bases. Germline V lookup: CDR1 KGHDR, CDR2 SFDVKD. This CDR3 is built from 15 residues. V was cut by 4 bases and J by 2 bases, with 13 bases left in between. CDR3 nucleotide sequence: TGTGCCACCAGTGACTCCGGGACACCAAACACTGAAGCTTTCTTT. Protein sequence: CATSDSGTPNTEAFF.